This T cell receptor beta chain was sequenced during a study of T cell responses to AZD1222 COVID-19 vaccine. The V and J ends lost 2 bases and 3 bases respectively, with 18 bases between them. The CDR3 contains 17 residues. Germline V gives CDR1 LGHNA, CDR2 YNFKEQ. This table comes from immunoSEQ multiplex PCR, and its TCRdb copy is limited to in-frame clones, with some not included. The table includes approximately 140,000 clones, approximately 95% detected once. Study-wide findings and caveats: White British donors predominated, females outnumbered males, and clonal diversity was possibly underestimated. At baseline, just a handful of AZD1222 recipients tested seropositive. Repertoire sampling happened only post peak T cell response. The study reported that nearly half of spike-specific TCRs target unmutated variant regions.

As concerns this clone: As yet, its antigen is unknown.

Sequencing was performed on peripheral blood, taken on day 0 of MenACWY control vaccination. The V call is TRBV4-2, the J call TRBJ2-3; D unresolved. The TCR originated in an adult in good health. This CDR3 is CASSQSTSTGRTDTQYF. CDR3 DNA: TGTGCCAGCAGCCAATCCACCTCCACCGGGCGGACAGATACGCAGTATTTT.